These 20 T cell receptor beta chains share one sample of origin, sequenced in a study of T cells in women clearing cervical HPV infection (dated by TCRdb to the late 2010s). To prepare the library, the immunoSEQ multiplex PCR assay was applied. TCRdb holds this immuneACCESS table with in-frame rearrangements only. Some clones are missing; in checked studies, unresolved V genes explain under half, and the rest has no known cause. The table kept for this sample lists about 46,000 clones. The top ten clonotypes cover roughly 36% of the sample. Sequenced: blood buffy coat. Receptors were obtained from a woman between 18 and 75 years old with a cervical HPV16 infection that either progressed to CIN3+ or cleared (not recorded which).

On this clone itself: The read comes to an end 3 residues before the CDR3 does, leaving the germline J gene to fill in the end. The rearrangement joins TRBV19 to TRBJ2-3; no clear D. Germline CDR1 LNHDA, CDR2 SQIVND (reference sequence). The V end was cut by 7 bases, the J end by 3 bases, with 11 bases between. The CDR3 is 13 amino acids. Partial CDR3 DNA: TGTGCCAGTACCCCCTCCCTAACAGATACG. This codes for CASTPSLTDT. The complete CDR3 reads CASTPSLTDTQYF.

Regarding this clone: The junction departs from germline at one end; a sequencing error may be responsible. The read halts 3 residues ahead of the CDR3 end, with the missing end drawn from the germline J gene. This chain links TRBV7-7 with TRBJ2-3; a weak D match, TRBD2 (7 bases). Germline V lookup: CDR1 SSHAT, CDR2 FNYEAQ (reference sequence). The CDR3 runs to 14 residues. CDR3 protein: CASSLLGARETQYF. The CDR3 DNA, read in part, is TGTGCTAGCAGCTTATTGGGGGCGCGGGAGACG. Complete variable domain (other parts from reference TRBV7-7 and TRBJ2-3): GAGVSQSPRYKVTKRGQDVTLRCDPISSHATLYWYQQALGQGPEFLTYFNYEAQPDKSGLPSDRFSAERPEGSISTLTIQRTEQRDSAMYRCASSLLGARETQYFGPGTRLTVL.

Comment on this clone: The read ends 3 residues before the CDR3 terminus; that terminus is restored from the germline J gene. The gene calls are TRBV19 and TRBJ2-3; the match to TRBD1 covers 8 bases. The CDR3 is made up of 13 amino acids. The V gene's germline CDR1 is LNHDA and CDR2 SQIVND (reference sequence). V lost 4 bases, J lost 5 bases, and 2 bases stayed unmatched. The sequenced part of the CDR3 DNA is TGTGCCAGTAGTACCACAGGGGGAGATACG. Encoded protein: CASSTTGGDT. Given in full, the CDR3 is CASSTTGGDTQYF.

Concerning this clone itself: The CDR3 end lies 3 residues beyond the end of the read and is filled in from the germline J gene. The rearrangement joins TRBV7-3 to TRBJ1-1; 8 bases map to TRBD1. The CDR3 covers 16 residues. Germline-derived CDR1 and CDR2 are SGHTA and FQGTGA. The V gene end was trimmed by 5 bases and the J gene end by 4 bases; junction bases not matched to a gene: 12. CDR3: CASSLDPDRVFTEAFF. The sequenced CDR3 bases are TGTGCCAGCAGCCTCGACCCGGACAGGGTATTCACTGAA.

The CDR3 DNA, read in part, is TGTGCCAGCAGCTTATCGGGTAGCTCCTACGAG. This translates into CASSLSGSSYE. The CDR3 in full is CASSLSGSSYEQYF. The chain carries TRBV7-9 and TRBJ2-7, with no clear D. The read gets to within 3 residues of the CDR3 end, and the germline J gene fills in the rest. V was shortened by 2 bases and J by 0 bases, with 8 bases between the two germline ends. The CDR3 is 14 amino acids. Germline loops: CDR1 SEHNR, CDR2 FQNEAQ (reference sequence).

The CDR3 sequence is CASAKKPSGNEQYF. CDR3 DNA, as far as it was read: TGTGCCAGCGCTAAGAAGCCGAGCGGAAACGAG. The rearrangement uses TRBV5-6 and TRBJ2-7, with a weak D call TRBD2 (5 bases). The CDR3 end falls 3 residues outside the read, so it is completed with the germline J gene. This CDR3 spans 14 amino acids. Germline V CDR1 and CDR2: SGHDT, YYEEEE. Trimming took off 7 bases at V and 5 bases at J, with 19 bases between the two ends.

On this clone itself: The CDR3 end lies 3 residues beyond the end of the read and is filled in from the germline J gene. The V gene is TRBV5-5, the J gene TRBJ2-1; 11 bases match TRBD2. Trimming at V came to 4 bases and at J to 7 bases, leaving 7 bases not matched to a gene. CDR1 and CDR2 from the germline V gene are SGHKS and YYEKEE (reference sequence). The CDR3 has 15 amino acids. The CDR3 bases that were read are TGTGCCAGCAGCGGGGCTAGCGGGGGGATGAATGAG. Translating gives CASSGASGGMNE. The full CDR3 protein is CASSGASGGMNEQFF. Filled out from reference TRBV5-5 and TRBJ2-1, the complete variable domain reads DAGVTQSPTHLIKTRGQQVTLRCSPISGHKSVSWYQQVLGQGPQFIFQYYEKEERGRGNFPDRFSARQFPNYSSELNVNALLLGDSALYLCASSGASGGMNEQFFGPGTRLTVL.

In regard to this clone: The missing CDR3 end, 3 residues past where the read stops, is filled in from the germline J gene. V and J are TRBV29-1 and TRBJ2-2; D is unclear. The CDR3 is 13 residues long. Germline CDR1 reads SQVTM; CDR2 reads ANQGSEA. Trimming left V 4 bases short and J 1 base short, with 7 bases between. The CDR3 reads CSVGLLNTGELFF. CDR3 DNA (partial): TGCAGCGTTGGACTTTTGAACACCGGGGAG.

About this clone: The CDR3 goes on 3 residues after the read ends, and that part is filled in from the germline J gene. The chain is built from TRBV30 and TRBJ1-6; D is unresolved. The CDR3 is made up of 13 amino acids. Trimming cost V 1 base and J 4 bases, with 5 bases left between them. Germline V CDR1 and CDR2: GTSNPN, SVGIG (reference sequence). Incomplete CDR3 DNA: TGTGCCTGGAGTGATTCGTATAATTCACCC. Translating it yields CAWSDSYNSP. The whole CDR3 protein reads CAWSDSYNSPLHF. Full variable domain (rest looked up from reference TRBV30 and TRBJ1-6): SQTIHQWPATLVQPVGSPLSLECTVEGTSNPNLYWYRQAAGRGLQLLFYSVGIGQISSEVPQNLSASRPQDRQFILSSKKLLLSDSGFYLCAWSDSYNSPLHFGNGTRLTVT.

About this clone: The CDR3 extends 3 residues past the end of the read, so its final part is completed from the germline J gene. The rearrangement joins TRBV7-8 to TRBJ1-5; 9 bases align to TRBD1. The ends lost 5 bases at V and 4 bases at J; junction bases unmatched: 6. The V gene's germline CDR1 is SGHVS and CDR2 FQNEAQ. This CDR3 has 15 amino acids. The CDR3 sequence: CASSLGTGWNQPQHF. The covered CDR3 bases are TGTGCCAGCAGCCTAGGGACAGGGTGGAATCAGCCC.

CDR3 sequence: CASSIIGTFQPQHF. CDR3 bases read: TGTGCCAGTAGTATCATCGGGACATTTCAGCCC. This chain links TRBV19 with TRBJ1-5, with D possibly TRBD1 on 6 matching bases. The observed sequence ends 3 residues before the CDR3 terminus, with the missing tail filled in from the germline J gene. The ends were cut back, 3 bases at V and 6 bases at J, with 12 bases in the middle. This CDR3 is 14 amino acids long. Germline CDR1 is LNHDA and CDR2 is SQIVND (reference sequence).

A note on this clone: The observed sequence ends 3 residues before the CDR3 terminus, with the missing tail filled in from the germline J gene. The V and J genes are TRBV18 and TRBJ1-1, with a tentative D call TRBD1 (6 bases). The CDR3 sequence is 14 residues long. Looked up from germline, CDR1 is KGHSH and CDR2 is LQKENI. Deletions cut 3 bases from V and 6 bases from J, with 14 bases between. The CDR3 DNA, read in part, is TGTGCCAGCTCACCGATGGACAGACAACCTGAA. Amino acid sequence: CASSPMDRQPE. The whole CDR3 region reads CASSPMDRQPEAFF. The full variable domain, its missing parts supplied by reference TRBV18 and TRBJ1-1, is NAGVMQNPRHLVRRRGQEARLRCSPMKGHSHVYWYRQLPEEGLKFMVYLQKENIIDESGMPKERFSAEFPKEGPSILRIQQVVRGDSAAYFCASSPMDRQPEAFFGQGTRLTVV.

Comment on this clone: Read coverage stops 3 residues before the CDR3 terminus; the germline J gene supplies the remainder. Other DNA sequences in this sample translate to the same CDR3. This chain connects TRBV7-2 to TRBJ1-2; D call uncertain. The CDR3 loop spans 14 amino acids. Germline V gene data show CDR1 as SGHTA and CDR2 as FQGNSA. Trimming took 1 base from V and 2 from J, leaving 8 bases between them. CDR3 sequence reads: CASSLDSRNYGYTF. The covered CDR3 bases are TGTGCCAGCAGCTTAGACAGTAGGAACTATGGC.

Details on this clone: Sequencing ends 3 residues short of the CDR3 end; the germline J gene provides the rest. The V call is TRBV2, the J call TRBJ1-4; weak D call: TRBD1 (5 bases). Trimming pared 6 bases from V and 8 bases from J, leaving 16 bases between. From germline, CDR1 is SNHLY and CDR2 FYNNEI. There are 14 residues in the CDR3. CDR3 DNA (partial): TGTGCCAGCAGGCTGGGCGGGGGAGGGGAAAAA. Amino acid sequence: CASRLGGGGEK. In full, the CDR3 is CASRLGGGGEKLFF.

As for this clone: The read finishes 3 residues shy of the CDR3 end, and the germline J gene is used to complete it. The chain links TRBV13 to TRBJ2-7; unclear D gene. CDR1 is PRHDT and CDR2 is FYEKMQ in the germline V gene (reference sequence). V lost 3 bases, J lost 3 bases, and 9 bases lay in between. The CDR3 is 13 amino acids. CDR3 in amino acids: CASSFATGYEQYF. The covered CDR3 bases are TGTGCCAGCAGCTTCGCTACCGGCTACGAG.

Concerning this clone: The CDR3 end lies 3 residues beyond the end of the read and is filled in from the germline J gene. V gene TRBV7-6 combines with J gene TRBJ1-1; TRBD1 matches at 7 bases. The germline V gene has CDR1 SGHVS and CDR2 FNYEAQ. The CDR3 contains 14 residues. V lost 4 bases to trimming and J lost 4 bases; unmatched junction nucleotides: 6. CDR3 protein: CASSSFSGGTEAFF. The sequenced CDR3 bases are TGTGCCAGCAGCTCGTTCTCAGGGGGCACTGAA. The whole variable domain, remainder taken from reference TRBV7-6 and TRBJ1-1, is GAGVSQSPRYKVTKRGQDVALRCDPISGHVSLYWYRQALGQGPEFLTYFNYEAQQDKSGLPNDRFSAERPEGSISTLTIQRTEQRDSAMYRCASSSFSGGTEAFFGQGTRLTVV.

Comments on this clone: Its ends do not fully match the called genes, so a read error is possible. The read ends 3 residues early relative to the CDR3; the germline J gene fills the gap. Different DNA sequences within this sample yield the same CDR3. V gene TRBV7-9 combines with J gene TRBJ1-3; the match to TRBD1 covers 8 bases. Germline CDR1 SEHNR, CDR2 FQNEAQ (reference sequence). This CDR3 contains 14 residues. Here the CDR3 reads CASRQGASGNTIYF. CDR3 DNA, as far as it was read: TGTGCCAGCAGGCAGGGGGCGTCTGGAAACACA.

With regard to this clone: The read comes to an end 3 residues before the CDR3 does, leaving the germline J gene to fill in the end. This chain uses TRBV2 with TRBJ2-7; D may be TRBD1 (6 bases). CDR3 length equals 12 residues. Deletions cut 3 bases from V and 4 bases from J, with 7 bases between. CDR1 and CDR2 (germline): SNHLY, FYNNEI. CDR3 protein: CASSDRGYEQYF. CDR3 DNA, as far as it was read: TGTGCCAGCAGTGACAGGGGTTACGAG.

To note about this clone: The CDR3 goes on 3 residues after the read ends, and that part is filled in from the germline J gene. The V gene is TRBV18, the J gene TRBJ2-7, with 7 bases identical to TRBD1. V trimming: 3 bases; J trimming: 2 bases; junction bases outside the gene matches: 7. Germline V gene sequence: CDR1 KGHSH, CDR2 LQKENI. The CDR3 runs 15 residues. The CDR3 sequence: CASSPPGQSTYEQYF. The covered CDR3 bases are TGTGCCAGCTCACCGCCGGGACAGAGCACCTACGAG.

On this clone: The CDR3 goes on 3 residues after the read ends, and that part is filled in from the germline J gene. V usage is TRBV2 and J usage is TRBJ1-2; D perhaps matches TRBD1 (6 bases). Looked up from germline, CDR1 is SNHLY and CDR2 is FYNNEI. Trimming removed 11 bases from V and 0 bases from J, with 13 bases in between. This CDR3 is built from 13 residues. CDR3 DNA, as far as it was read: TGTGCCGTAGGGGGAGGGACTAACTATGGC. Its protein is CAVGGGTNYG. The whole CDR3 protein is CAVGGGTNYGYTF.